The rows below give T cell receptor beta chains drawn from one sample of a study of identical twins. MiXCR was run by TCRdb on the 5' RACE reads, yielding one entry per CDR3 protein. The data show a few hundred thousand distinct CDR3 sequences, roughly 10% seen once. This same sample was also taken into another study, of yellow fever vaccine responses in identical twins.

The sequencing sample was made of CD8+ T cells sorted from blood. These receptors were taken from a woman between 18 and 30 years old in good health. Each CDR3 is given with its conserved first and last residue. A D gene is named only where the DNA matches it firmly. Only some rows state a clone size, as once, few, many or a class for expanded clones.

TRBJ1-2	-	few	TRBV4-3	CASSQGVGNYGYTF	TGCGCCAGCAGCCAAGGTGTAGGAAACTATGGCTACACCTTC
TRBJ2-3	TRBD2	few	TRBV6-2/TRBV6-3	CASSYFQTSGRSDTQYF	TGTGCCAGCAGTTACTTCCAGACTAGCGGGAGATCAGATACGCAGTATTTT
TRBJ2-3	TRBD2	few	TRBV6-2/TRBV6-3	CASSYPPQAGATDTQYF	TGTGCCAGCAGTTACCCCCCACAAGCGGGGGCCACAGATACGCAGTATTTT
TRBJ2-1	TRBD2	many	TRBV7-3	CASSLGGGRSYNEQFF	TGTGCCAGCAGCTTAGGCGGGGGACGCTCCTACAATGAGCAGTTCTTC
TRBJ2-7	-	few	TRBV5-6	CASSWGRDPLIYEQYF	TGTGCCAGCAGCTGGGGGAGAGACCCCCTGATCTACGAGCAGTACTTC
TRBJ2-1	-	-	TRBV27	CASSFEGVNEQFF	TGTGCCAGCAGTTTCGAGGGGGTCAATGAGCAGTTCTTC
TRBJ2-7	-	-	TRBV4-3	CASSLKTENKQYF	TGCGCCAGCAGCCTCAAGACAGAAAATAAGCAGTACTTC
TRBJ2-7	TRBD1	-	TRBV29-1	CSVGGTGQGPYEQYF	TGCAGCGTGGGCGGTACGGGACAGGGGCCCTACGAGCAGTACTTC
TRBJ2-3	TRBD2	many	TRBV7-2	CASSLTALAGDTQYF	TGTGCCAGCAGCTTAACCGCCCTAGCGGGAGATACGCAGTATTTT
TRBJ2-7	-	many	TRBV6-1	CASSEQGPSYEQYF	TGTGCCAGCAGTGAGCAGGGTCCATCCTACGAGCAGTACTTC
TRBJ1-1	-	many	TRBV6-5	CASSYSGESTEAFF	TGTGCCAGCAGTTATTCGGGGGAGAGCACTGAAGCTTTCTTT
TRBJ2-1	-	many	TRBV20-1	CSARDPAERNYNEQFF	TGCAGTGCTAGAGACCCGGCGGAGCGGAACTACAATGAGCAGTTCTTC
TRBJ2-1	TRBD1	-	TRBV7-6	CASSPGQGVYNEQFF	TGTGCCAGCAGCCCGGGACAGGGGGTTTACAATGAGCAGTTCTTC
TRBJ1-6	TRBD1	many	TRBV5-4	CASSLGPLPGGVLDSPLHF	TGTGCCAGCAGCTTGGGACCCTTGCCAGGGGGCGTCTTGGATTCACCCCTCCACTTT
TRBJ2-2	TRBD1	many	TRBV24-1	CATSDHRGPRSGELFF	TGTGCCACCAGTGATCACAGGGGCCCTAGGTCCGGGGAGCTGTTTTTT
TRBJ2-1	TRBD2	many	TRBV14	CASSPELAIYNEQFF	TGTGCCAGCAGCCCAGAACTAGCGATCTACAATGAGCAGTTCTTC
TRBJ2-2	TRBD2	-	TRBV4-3	CASSQDNSGVYTGELFF	TGCGCCAGCAGCCAAGATAATAGCGGGGTGTACACCGGGGAGCTGTTTTTT
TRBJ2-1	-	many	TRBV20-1	CSARGASQSADEQFF	TGCAGTGCTAGAGGGGCGTCTCAATCGGCGGATGAGCAGTTCTTC
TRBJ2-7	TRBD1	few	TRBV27	CASSLSGQGVSYEQYF	TGTGCCAGCAGTTTATCCGGACAGGGGGTCTCCTACGAGCAGTACTTC
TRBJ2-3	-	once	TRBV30	CAWGVGGGTDTQYF	TGTGCCTGGGGTGTAGGAGGGGGCACAGATACGCAGTATTTT
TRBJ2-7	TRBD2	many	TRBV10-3	CAISESQRGGFYEQYF	TGTGCCATCAGTGAGTCTCAGCGGGGGGGATTCTACGAGCAGTACTTC
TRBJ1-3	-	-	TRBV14	CASSHRQVSGNTIYF	TGTGCCAGCAGCCACAGACAGGTCTCTGGAAACACCATATATTTT
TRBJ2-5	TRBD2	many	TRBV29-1	CSVEKGLAGGPEETQYF	TGCAGCGTTGAAAAGGGACTAGCGGGGGGGCCTGAGGAGACCCAGTACTTC
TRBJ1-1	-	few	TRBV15	CATYQGAENMNTEAFF	TGTGCCACCTACCAAGGGGCAGAAAACATGAACACTGAAGCTTTCTTT
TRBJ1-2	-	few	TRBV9	CASADARANYGYTF	TGTGCCAGCGCGGACGCTCGAGCTAACTATGGCTACACCTTC
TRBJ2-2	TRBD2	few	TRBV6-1	CASRGGLAENTGELFF	TGTGCCAGCAGGGGGGGACTAGCGGAGAACACCGGGGAGCTGTTTTTT
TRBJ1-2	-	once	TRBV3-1	CASSQDGALYGYTF	TGTGCCAGCAGCCAAGACGGCGCACTCTATGGCTACACCTTC